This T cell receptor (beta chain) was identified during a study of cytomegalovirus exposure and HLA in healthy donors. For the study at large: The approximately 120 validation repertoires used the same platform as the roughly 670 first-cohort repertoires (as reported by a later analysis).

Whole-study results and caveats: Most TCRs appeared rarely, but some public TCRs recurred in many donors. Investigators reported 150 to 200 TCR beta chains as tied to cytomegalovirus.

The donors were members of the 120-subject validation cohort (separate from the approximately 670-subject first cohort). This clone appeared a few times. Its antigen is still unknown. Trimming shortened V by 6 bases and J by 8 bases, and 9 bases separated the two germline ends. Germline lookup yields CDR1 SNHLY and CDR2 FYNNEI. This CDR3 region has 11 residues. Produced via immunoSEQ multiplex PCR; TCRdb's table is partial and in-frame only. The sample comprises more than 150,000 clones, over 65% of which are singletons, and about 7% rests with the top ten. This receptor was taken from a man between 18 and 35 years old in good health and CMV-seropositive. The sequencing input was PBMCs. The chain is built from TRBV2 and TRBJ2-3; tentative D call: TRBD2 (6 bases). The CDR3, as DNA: TGTGCCAGCAGCTCCGGGAGTACGCAGTATTTT. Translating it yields CASSSGSTQYF. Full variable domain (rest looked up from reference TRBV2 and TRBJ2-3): EPEVTQTPSHQVTQMGQEVILRCVPISNHLYFYWYRQILGQKVEFLVSFYNNEISEKSEIFDDQFSVERPDGSNFTLKIRSTKLEDSAMYFCASSSGSTQYFGPGTRLTVL.